A single sample is the source of the 13 T cell receptor beta chains below, sequenced in a study of blood T cell repertoires in COVID-19. The data were produced by immunoSEQ multiplex PCR, yet TCRdb's version contains in-frame clones alone and is incomplete. Of about 110,000 clones in the sample, over 80% are singletons; the top ten hold less than 5%. Material: peripheral blood. These receptors all stem from a woman in her seventies with acute or convalescent COVID-19.

V and J are TRBV28 and TRBJ2-1; 9 bases map to TRBD2. The length of the CDR3 is 15 residues. CDR1 is MDHEN and CDR2 is SYDVKM in the germline V gene. After removal of 3 bases from V and 2 bases from J, the junction contained 2 bases not matched to a gene. The CDR3, as DNA: TGTGCCAGCAGTTTTAGCGGGGGTCCCTACAATGAGCAGTTCTTC. This sequence encodes CASSFSGGPYNEQFF.

The CDR3 is CASSDPNSNEQFF. The CDR3 DNA sequence: TGTGCCAGTAGTGATCCCAACAGTAATGAGCAGTTCTTC. This rearrangement joins TRBV19 to TRBJ2-1, with no clear D. This CDR3 has 13 amino acids. Germline V gene data show CDR1 as LNHDA and CDR2 as SQIVND (reference sequence). V lost 5 bases, J lost 7 bases, and 12 bases lay in between.

This rearrangement joins TRBV15 to TRBJ2-5, with a weak D call TRBD2 (5 bases). V lost 5 bases and J lost 5, with 18 bases in between. The CDR3 loop spans 15 amino acids. Germline CDR1 is LNHNV and CDR2 is YYDKDF (reference sequence). CDR3 residues: CATSPPRGIGETQYF. The DNA for the CDR3 is TGTGCCACCAGCCCCCCCAGAGGGATCGGGGAGACCCAGTACTTC.

The chain links TRBV24-1 to TRBJ2-5; possibly TRBD1 for D (6 bases). Germline loops: CDR1 KGHDR, CDR2 SFDVKD. The CDR3 extends over 14 amino acids. Trimming pared 3 bases from V and 5 bases from J, leaving 12 bases between. CDR3 DNA sequence: TGTGCCACCAGTGATCCAGGGGAGATCGAGACCCAGTACTTC. It codes for CATSDPGEIETQYF.

Note on this clone: One end of the junction varies from germline; a read error may be responsible. For the CDR3, the DNA is TGTGCCAGCAGTGGGGGGACTAGATCCTCCGAGCAGTACTTC. This encodes CASSGGTRSSEQYF. This chain links TRBV28 with TRBJ2-7; 8 positions agree with TRBD2. The CDR3 is 14 residues long. Germline-derived CDR1 and CDR2 are MDHEN and SYDVKM.

This clone was picked up a small number of times. The chain couples TRBV5-8 to TRBJ1-1; 7 nucleotides line up with TRBD1. Germline V lookup: CDR1 SGHTS, CDR2 YDEGEE. The CDR3 has 16 amino acids. The V and J ends lost 3 bases and 1 base, in that order; junction bases with no gene match: 9. The CDR3 spells CASSSYRGEGNTEAFF. CDR3 sequence (DNA): TGTGCCAGCAGCTCATACAGGGGAGAGGGGAACACTGAAGCTTTCTTT.

As for this clone: One junction end does not reproduce the germline sequence, and a read error may be involved. The V and J genes are TRBV18 and TRBJ1-2, with D tentatively TRBD1 (6 bases). This CDR3 spans 16 amino acids. Germline V CDR1 and CDR2: KGHSH, LQKENI. CDR3: CASSPPASARGSADFF. In nucleotides, the CDR3 is TGTGCCAGCTCACCACCTGCCTCCGCCAGGGGCTCCGCCGATTTCTTC.

The rearrangement uses TRBV7-9 and TRBJ2-5; 15 nucleotides agree with TRBD2. The ends lost 5 bases at V and 5 bases at J; junction bases unmatched: 9. The CDR3 totals 17 residues. Per the germline V gene, CDR1 is SEHNR and CDR2 is FQNEAQ (reference sequence). The CDR3: CASSGRTSGRAGETQYF. CDR3 sequence (DNA): TGTGCCAGCAGCGGGAGGACTAGCGGGAGGGCCGGGGAGACCCAGTACTTC. The full variable domain, its missing parts supplied by reference TRBV7-9 and TRBJ2-5, is DTGVSQNPRHKITKRGQNVTFRCDPISEHNRLYWYRQTLGQGPEFLTYFQNEAQLEKSRLLSDRFSAERPKGSFSTLEIQRTEQGDSAMYLCASSGRTSGRAGETQYFGPGTRLLVL.

This clone has a single count. The chain carries TRBV10-1 and TRBJ1-5; D is uncertain. V was pared by 2 bases and J by 4 bases, with 6 bases between. Germline assignment: CDR1 WNHNN and CDR2 SYGVQD (reference sequence). The CDR3 loop spans 13 amino acids. The CDR3 DNA reads TGCGCCAGCAGTGAGGGAGGGAATCAGCCCCAGCATTTT. It yields the protein CASSEGGNQPQHF.

V and J are TRBV2 and TRBJ1-3; the match to TRBD1 covers 9 bases. The V and J ends lost 8 bases and 3 bases, in that order; junction bases with no gene match: 2. This CDR3 spans 13 amino acids. Germline assignment: CDR1 SNHLY and CDR2 FYNNEI. DNA for the CDR3: TGTGCCAGCCGGGACAGGGTTGGAAACACCATATATTTT. Its protein is CASRDRVGNTIYF.

Only one count was recorded for this clone. The chain uses TRBV3-1 (or the pseudogene TRBV3-2) and TRBJ1-1, with D perhaps TRBD1 (5 bases). Trimming pared 1 base from V and 1 base from J, leaving 7 bases between. This CDR3 is 14 amino acids long. Germline V lookup: CDR1 LGHDT, CDR2 YNNKEL (reference sequence). CDR3 bases: TGTGCCAGCAGCCAAGGGGGCACGAACACTGAAGCTTTCTTT. It specifies CASSQGGTNTEAFF.

The CDR3 sequence is CASSQIGGEQYF. The CDR3 DNA reads TGTGCCAGCAGCCAAATAGGGGGAGAGCAGTACTTC. The chain employs TRBV3-1 (or the pseudogene TRBV3-2) and TRBJ2-7; D may be TRBD1 (6 bases). The ends were cut back, 2 bases at V and 7 bases at J, with 9 bases in the middle. The CDR3 runs to 12 residues. Germline CDR1 is LGHDT and CDR2 is YNNKEL (reference sequence).

This chain uses TRBV6-5 with TRBJ1-2, with D possibly being TRBD1 (5 bases). The germline CDR1 and CDR2 sequences are MNHEY and SVGAGI. This CDR3 region has 15 residues. V was pared by 7 bases and J by 7 bases, with 22 bases between. This CDR3 is CASKEGLGGIAGYTF. CDR3 nucleotide sequence: TGTGCCAGCAAGGAGGGATTGGGGGGTATTGCTGGCTACACCTTC.